This T cell receptor beta chain was captured in a study of blood T cell repertoires in COVID-19. Across the study: Some COVID-19 samples were acute and others convalescent; all came from the United States, Italy and Spain.

Individuals drawn from approximately 22 US areas were about 18 to 100 years old. Participant reports of clinical history set cohort assignment. The table came from immunoSEQ multiplex PCR; TCRdb's copy has only in-frame clones and leaves some out. The sample has about 400,000 clones; roughly nine tenths are singletons. V dropped 2 bases and J dropped 8 bases, with 14 bases sitting between them. The CDR3 is 14 residues long. Germline-derived CDR1 and CDR2 are SGHRS and YFSETQ. This chain joins TRBV5-1 and TRBJ2-1; the D gene is possibly TRBD1 (5 bases). The clonotype was recovered from a woman between 18 and 30 years old with acute COVID-19. The sequenced material came from PBMCs or T cells enriched from blood (not recorded which). In nucleotides, the CDR3 is TGCGCCAGCAGCTTAAGTACAGTAGGGGATGAGCAGTTCTTC. This encodes CASSLSTVGDEQFF.